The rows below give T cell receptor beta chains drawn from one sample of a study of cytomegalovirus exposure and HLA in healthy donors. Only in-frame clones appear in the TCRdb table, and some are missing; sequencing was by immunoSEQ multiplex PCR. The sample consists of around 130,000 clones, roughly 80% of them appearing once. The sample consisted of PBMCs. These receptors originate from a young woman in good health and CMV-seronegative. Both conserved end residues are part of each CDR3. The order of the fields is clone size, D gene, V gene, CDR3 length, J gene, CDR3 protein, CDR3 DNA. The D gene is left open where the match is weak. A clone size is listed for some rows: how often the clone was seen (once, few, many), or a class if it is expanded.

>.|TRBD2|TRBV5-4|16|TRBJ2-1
CASSFGGQAGGDEQFF
TGTGCCAGCAGCTTTGGGGGCCAAGCGGGAGGAGATGAGCAGTTCTTC
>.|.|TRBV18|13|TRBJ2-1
CASSPLSGSEQFF
TGTGCCAGCTCACCACTGTCAGGCTCTGAGCAGTTCTTC
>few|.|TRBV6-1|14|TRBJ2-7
CASSLRDTNYEQYF
TGTGCCAGCAGTCTGAGGGACACCAACTACGAGCAGTACTTC
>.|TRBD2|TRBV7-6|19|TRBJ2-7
CASSSLGLAGGPAADEQYF
TGTGCCAGCAGCTCCTTGGGGCTAGCGGGAGGGCCGGCCGCGGACGAGCAGTACTTC
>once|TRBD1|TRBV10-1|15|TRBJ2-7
CASSEFGTGTYEQYF
TGCGCCAGCAGTGAGTTCGGGACAGGAACCTACGAGCAGTACTTC
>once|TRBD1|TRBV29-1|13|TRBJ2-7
CSVEGDRPYEQYF
TGCAGCGTTGAAGGGGACAGACCTTACGAGCAGTACTTC
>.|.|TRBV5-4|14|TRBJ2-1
CASSFRLVSDEQFF
TGTGCCAGCAGCTTCAGACTAGTCTCCGATGAGCAGTTCTTC
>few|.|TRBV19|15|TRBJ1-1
CASSIIRMGSTEAFF
TGTGCCAGTAGTATAATTAGAATGGGGAGCACTGAAGCTTTCTTT
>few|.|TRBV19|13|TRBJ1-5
CASSIDFSQPQHF
TGTGCCAGTAGTATAGATTTTTCGCAGCCCCAGCATTTT
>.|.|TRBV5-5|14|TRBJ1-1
CASSSQGGHTEAFF
TGTGCCAGCAGTTCCCAGGGAGGACACACTGAAGCTTTCTTT
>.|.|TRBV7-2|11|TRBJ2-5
CASTSGETQYF
TGTGCCAGCACCTCGGGAGAGACCCAGTACTTC
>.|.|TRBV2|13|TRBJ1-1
CASRRGRGTEAFF
TGTGCCAGCAGGCGGGGGAGAGGCACTGAAGCTTTCTTT
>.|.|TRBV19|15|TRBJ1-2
CASKPPGGGNYGYTF
TGTGCCTCCAAACCCCCGGGAGGGGGGAACTATGGCTACACCTTC
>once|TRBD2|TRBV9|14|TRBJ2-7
CASSVGGSSYEQYF
TGTGCCAGCAGCGTAGGCGGGAGCTCCTACGAGCAGTACTTC
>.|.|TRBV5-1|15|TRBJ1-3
CASSLGAYSGNTIYF
TGCGCCAGCAGCTTGGGGGCCTACTCTGGAAACACCATATATTTT
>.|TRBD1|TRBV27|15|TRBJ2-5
CASSPGQGAGETQYF
TGTGCCAGCAGTCCGGGACAGGGGGCAGGAGAGACCCAGTACTTC
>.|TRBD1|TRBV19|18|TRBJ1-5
CASSPADRAGISNQPQHF
TGTGCCAGTTCTCCAGCCGACAGGGCCGGAATCAGCAATCAGCCCCAGCATTTT
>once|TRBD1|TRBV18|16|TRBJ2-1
CASSPNPGQGGREQFF
TGTGCCAGCTCTCCTAATCCGGGACAGGGGGGTCGAGAGCAGTTCTTC
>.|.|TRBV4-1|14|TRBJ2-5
CASSQAQGGETQYF
TGCGCCAGCAGCCAAGCACAGGGAGGGGAGACCCAGTACTTC
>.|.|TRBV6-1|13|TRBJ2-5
CASSEWGVETQYF
TGTGCCAGCAGTGAATGGGGGGTAGAGACCCAGTACTTC
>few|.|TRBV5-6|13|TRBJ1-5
CASSWGPDQPQHF
TGTGCCAGCAGCTGGGGGCCAGATCAGCCCCAGCATTTT
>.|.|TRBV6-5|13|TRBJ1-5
CATSGDGNQPQHF
TGTGCCACCTCGGGGGATGGCAATCAGCCCCAGCATTTT
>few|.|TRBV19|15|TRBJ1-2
CASSPATGVGRGYTF
TGTGCCAGTAGTCCCGCGACAGGTGTCGGTAGGGGCTACACCTTC
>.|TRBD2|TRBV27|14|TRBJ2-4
CASSTSGGRNSQYF
TGTGCCAGCAGTACTAGCGGGGGGAGGAACAGTCAGTACTTC
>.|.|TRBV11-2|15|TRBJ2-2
CASSPLLANTGELFF
TGTGCCAGCAGCCCCCTCCTGGCAAACACCGGGGAGCTGTTTTTT
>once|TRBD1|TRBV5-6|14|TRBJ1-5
CASSLRTGDQPQHF
TGTGCCAGCAGCTTAAGGACAGGGGACCAGCCCCAGCATTTT
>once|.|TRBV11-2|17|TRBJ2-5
CASTFLLGTLGQETQYF
TGTGCCAGCACTTTCTTACTTGGGACTCTAGGTCAAGAGACCCAGTACTTC
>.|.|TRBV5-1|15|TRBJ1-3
CASSDQGLGGNTIYF
TGCGCCAGCAGCGATCAGGGGCTGGGTGGAAACACCATATATTTT
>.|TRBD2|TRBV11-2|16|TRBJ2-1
CASSLPLAGGPHEQFF
TGTGCCAGCAGCTTACCCCTAGCGGGAGGGCCTCATGAGCAGTTCTTC
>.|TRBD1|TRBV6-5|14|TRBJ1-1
CASSSTGAHTEAFF
TGTGCCAGCAGTTCGACAGGGGCACACACTGAAGCTTTCTTT
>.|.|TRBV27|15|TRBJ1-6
CASGYRDGGRSPLHF
TGTGCCAGCGGATACAGGGATGGGGGTCGTTCACCCCTCCACTTT